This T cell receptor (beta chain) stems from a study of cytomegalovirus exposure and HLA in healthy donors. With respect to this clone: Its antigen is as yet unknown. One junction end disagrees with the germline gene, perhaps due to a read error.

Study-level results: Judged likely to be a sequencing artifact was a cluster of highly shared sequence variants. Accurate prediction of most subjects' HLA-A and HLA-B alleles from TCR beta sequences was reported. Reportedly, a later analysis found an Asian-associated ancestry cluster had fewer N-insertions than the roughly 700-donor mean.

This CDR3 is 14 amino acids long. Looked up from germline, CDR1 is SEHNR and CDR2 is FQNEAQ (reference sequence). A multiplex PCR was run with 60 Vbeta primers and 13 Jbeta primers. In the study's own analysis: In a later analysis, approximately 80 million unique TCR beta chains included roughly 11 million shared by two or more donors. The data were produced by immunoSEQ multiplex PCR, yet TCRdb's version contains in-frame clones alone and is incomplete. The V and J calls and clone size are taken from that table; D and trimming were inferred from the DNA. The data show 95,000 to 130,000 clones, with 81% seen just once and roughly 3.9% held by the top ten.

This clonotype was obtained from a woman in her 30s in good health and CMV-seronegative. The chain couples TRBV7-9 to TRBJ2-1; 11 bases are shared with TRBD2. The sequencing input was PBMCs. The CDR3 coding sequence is TGTTCCAGCAGCCCCTTAGCGGGAGGGGGTGAGCAGTTCTTC. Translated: CSSSPLAGGGEQFF.